This T cell receptor beta chain is from a study of spatial heterogeneity in lung cancer. Study-level information: The study consistently detected more beta-chain than alpha-chain sequences.

TCRdb analysed the 5' RACE reads with MiXCR anew, one entry per CDR3 protein. The sample yields some 21,000 distinct CDR3 sequences, under 4% seen once. Trimming shortened V by 10 bases and J by 2 bases, and 17 bases separated the two germline ends. The CDR3 loop spans 14 amino acids. This clonotype was counted ten times or more. Regarding time point: sample taken at primary tumor resection. Unsorted whole RNA of tumor, nontumor lung or frozen PBMC was sequenced. Samples were obtained from some 72 donors, all untreated early-stage non-small cell lung cancer patients. Material: PBMCs, obtained at surgery. The clonotype originates from a female donor with early-stage non-small cell lung cancer. The chain joins TRBV12-3 or TRBV12-4 to TRBJ1-1, with a tentative D call TRBD1 (5 bases). The CDR3 loop reads CATRRLTGNTEAFF. The DNA of the CDR3 is TGTGCCACCCGTCGCCTTACAGGAAACACTGAAGCTTTCTTT.